Below are 19 T cell receptor beta chains sequenced from a single sample in a study of T cell changes during pregnancy in multiple sclerosis. Using immunoSEQ multiplex PCR, the repertoire was profiled, and TCRdb retains in-frame clones only, with some absent. The sample lists around 84,000 clones; 94% were seen once. Sequenced material: peripheral blood, taken in the second trimester of pregnancy. The receptors here all came from a female donor in good health, enrolled as a control in a pregnancy study.

In DNA, the CDR3 is TGCGCCAGCAGCTTGGACGTGCTAGCGGGGTATGAGCAGTACTTC. Its protein is CASSLDVLAGYEQYF. V gene TRBV5-1 combines with J gene TRBJ2-7; 9 bases match TRBD2. V lost 0 bases to trimming and J lost 7 bases; unmatched junction nucleotides: 8. This CDR3 has 15 amino acids. CDR1 and CDR2 (germline): SGHRS, YFSETQ.

The chain joins TRBV2 to TRBJ2-6; tentative D call: TRBD1 (6 bases). The CDR3 consists of 18 residues. V was trimmed by 4 bases and J by 0 bases, leaving 16 bases between them. Germline V CDR1 and CDR2: SNHLY, FYNNEI. The CDR3 coding sequence is TGTGCCAGCAGTGTTCACAGGGAAGGAATCTCTGGGGCCAACGTCCTGACTTTC. Its protein product is CASSVHREGISGANVLTF.

V gene TRBV21-1 combines with J gene TRBJ1-1; the table assigns TRBD1, which was not confirmed against the DNA. TRBV21-1 is listed as a pseudogene. This CDR3 spans 20 amino acids. CDR3 protein: CASSNALGGQGGLLNTEAFF. For the CDR3, the DNA is TGTGCCAGCAGCAACGCCCTCGGGGGACAGGGAGGGCTATTGAACACTGAAGCTTTCTTT.

This chain connects TRBV27 to TRBJ2-1, with D perhaps TRBD1 (5 bases). The CDR3 is made up of 14 amino acids. V shed 5 bases and J shed 2 bases, with 10 bases lying between them. Germline V lookup: CDR1 MNHEY, CDR2 SMNVEV (reference sequence). CDR3 in amino acids: CASSQTGAYNEQFF. The CDR3 coding sequence is TGTGCCAGCAGTCAAACAGGAGCCTACAATGAGCAGTTCTTC.

The chain uses TRBV7-9 and TRBJ2-5, with TRBD2 identical over 7 bases. Germline V CDR1 and CDR2: SEHNR, FQNEAQ (reference sequence). The V gene end was trimmed by 2 bases and the J gene end by 1 base; junction bases not matched to a gene: 13. The CDR3 has 18 residues. CDR3 region: CASSLSSVASGSQETQYF. CDR3 DNA sequence: TGTGCCAGCAGCTTATCTTCCGTGGCTAGCGGATCCCAAGAGACCCAGTACTTC.

The J gene is TRBJ2-5, the V gene TRBV5-6; 13 bases map to TRBD2. After removal of 4 bases from V and 3 bases from J, the junction contained 3 bases not matched to a gene. Germline CDR1 reads SGHDT; CDR2 reads YYEEEE. This CDR3 comprises 15 residues. Here the CDR3 reads CASSTGLAGKETQYF. In nucleotides, the CDR3 is TGTGCCAGCAGCACGGGACTAGCGGGAAAAGAGACCCAGTACTTC.

This clone has only one observation. This chain connects TRBV5-1 to TRBJ2-1; TRBD1 aligns across 7 bases. The CDR3 has 15 amino acids. With V trimmed by 4 bases and J by 0 bases, 4 bases remained unmatched. Germline CDR1 SGHRS, CDR2 YFSETQ. CDR3 region: CASSAGTASYNEQFF. CDR3 DNA sequence: TGCGCCAGCAGCGCCGGGACAGCCTCCTACAATGAGCAGTTCTTC.

The chain uses TRBV4-1 and TRBJ1-5, with 8 bases that match TRBD1. This CDR3 region has 14 residues. The V and J ends lost 7 bases and 2 bases, in that order; junction bases with no gene match: 4. Germline V gene sequence: CDR1 MGHRA, CDR2 YSYEKL. CDR3 sequence (DNA): TGCGCCAGCACCAGGGGGCTGGGCAATCAGCCCCAGCATTTT. Translated, it gives CASTRGLGNQPQHF.

The V gene is TRBV7-9, the J gene TRBJ2-2, with 7 bases identical to TRBD1. V gave up 3 bases and J gave up 5 bases; unmatched junction bases: 3. Germline V CDR1 and CDR2: SEHNR, FQNEAQ (reference sequence). This CDR3 is 14 amino acids long. The CDR3 here is CASSFVQGTGELFF. CDR3 nucleotide sequence: TGTGCCAGCAGCTTCGTACAGGGGACCGGGGAGCTGTTTTTT.

The V and J genes are TRBV9 and TRBJ2-3, with 8 bases aligning to TRBD1. Germline CDR1 and CDR2: SGDLS and YYNGEE. V lost 4 bases to trimming and J lost 4 bases; unmatched junction nucleotides: 14. The CDR3 loop spans 17 amino acids. This chain's CDR3 is CASSPHLLGQVADTQYF. The DNA for the CDR3 is TGTGCCAGCAGCCCACACCTCCTGGGACAGGTTGCAGATACGCAGTATTTT. Supplemented by reference TRBV9 and TRBJ2-3, the full variable domain reads DSGVTQTPKHLITATGQRVTLRCSPRSGDLSVYWYQQSLDQGLQFLIQYYNGEERAKGNILERFSAQQFPDLHSELNLSSLELGDSALYFCASSPHLLGQVADTQYFGPGTRLTVL.

The chain joins TRBV2 to TRBJ2-1; D perhaps matches TRBD1 (5 bases). Looked up from germline, CDR1 is SNHLY and CDR2 is FYNNEI. The CDR3 consists of 13 residues. V was pared by 4 bases and J by 3 bases, with 7 bases between. CDR3 coding DNA: TGTGCCAGCAGTGCAGGGTTCTACAATGAGCAGTTCTTC. This codes for CASSAGFYNEQFF.

The genes are TRBV7-2 and TRBJ2-3; 13 nucleotides agree with TRBD2. The V and J ends lost 5 bases and 2 bases, in that order; junction bases with no gene match: 4. The CDR3 is 16 amino acids. CDR1 and CDR2 (germline): SGHTA, FQGNSA. CDR3 bases: TGTGCCAGCAGCGAACTAGCGGGAGGGCCCACAGATACGCAGTATTTT. Protein: CASSELAGGPTDTQYF.

V gene TRBV18 combines with J gene TRBJ2-2, with 13 positions matching TRBD2. This CDR3 comprises 16 residues. Germline V gene lookup returns CDR1 KGHSH and CDR2 LQKENI. With 4 bases clipped from V and 5 bases from J, the junction kept 4 bases outside the gene matches. DNA of the CDR3: TGTGCCAGCTCACTCGGACTAGCGGGGGAGACCGGGGAGCTGTTTTTT. Amino acid sequence: CASSLGLAGETGELFF.

The chain links TRBV30 to TRBJ1-2, with D tentatively TRBD1 (5 bases). CDR1 is GTSNPN, CDR2 SVGIG, per germline (reference sequence). This CDR3 contains 12 residues. Deletions cut 2 bases from V and 8 bases from J, with 12 bases between. The CDR3 region has the DNA TGTGCCTGGAGTAAACAGGCCGGCGGCTACACCTTC. It codes for CAWSKQAGGYTF.

The CDR3, as DNA: TGTGCCAGCAGCCAAGTCTCCCTAGGAGGGAGGGGTGAAAAACTGTTTTTT. Translating it yields CASSQVSLGGRGEKLFF. The rearrangement uses TRBV4-2 and TRBJ1-4, with a weak D call TRBD1 (5 bases). The ends were cut back, 1 base at V and 7 bases at J, with 19 bases in the middle. CDR3 size: 17 residues. Germline V gene data show CDR1 as LGHNA and CDR2 as YNFKEQ.

The chain joins TRBV9 to TRBJ1-3; 7 nucleotides line up with TRBD1. This CDR3 has 15 amino acids. The V gene end was trimmed by 4 bases and the J gene end by 0 bases; junction bases not matched to a gene: 4. Germline CDR1 reads SGDLS; CDR2 reads YYNGEE. The CDR3 loop reads CASSPRGNSGNTIYF. The CDR3 coding sequence is TGTGCCAGCAGCCCCAGGGGGAACTCTGGAAACACCATATATTTT.

The chain joins TRBV30 to TRBJ2-2; 9 bases line up with TRBD1. The CDR3 consists of 13 residues. V lost 3 bases, J lost 8 bases, and 4 bases stayed unmatched. Germline CDR1 reads GTSNPN; CDR2 reads SVGIG (reference sequence). The CDR3 DNA is TGTGCCTGGAGCGGACAGGGGACGGGGGAGCTGTTTTTT. It codes for CAWSGQGTGELFF.

V and J are TRBV6-6 and TRBJ2-1; 8 bases fit TRBD1. The germline gives CDR1 MNHNY, CDR2 SVGAGI (reference sequence). CDR3 length: 11 amino acids. The CDR3 nucleotides are TGTGCGGCGGGACAGGACAATGAGCAGTTCTTC. Protein: CAAGQDNEQFF.

In its sample, this clone was seen once. The DNA for the CDR3 is TGTGCCAGCAGCAGCAGGGAGGGAGGTAATTCACCCCTCCACTTT. Protein product: CASSSREGGNSPLHF. The J gene is TRBJ1-6, the V gene TRBV7-2; perhaps TRBD1 as D (5 bases). V lost 5 bases and J 6 bases, leaving 14 bases between the germline ends. The germline V gene encodes CDR1 SGHTA and CDR2 FQGNSA. CDR3 length: 15 amino acids. The variable domain in full, with the rest retrieved from reference TRBV7-2 and TRBJ1-6, is GAGVSQSPSNKVTEKGKDVELRCDPISGHTALYWYRQSLGQGLEFLIYFQGNSAPDKSGLPSDRFSAERTGGSVSTLTIQRTQQEDSAVYLCASSSREGGNSPLHFGNGTRLTVT.